This T cell receptor beta chain came from a study of blood T cell repertoires in COVID-19. Whole-study context: Researchers got acute and convalescent COVID-19 samples from the United States, Italy and Spain. T cells, B-cell-depleted T cells, or PBMCs supplied cDNA or gDNA.

As processed by the authors: Reference gene primer amplification gave estimated nucleated cell counts. The protocol was immunoSEQ multiplex PCR, while the TCRdb copy is restricted to in-frame clones and leaves out a portion. V and J calls and clone size are those listed in that table; D and trimming were worked out from the DNA. The repertoire holds 95,000 to 100,000 clones, with 80% to 95% as singletons. The germline V gene encodes CDR1 LNHDA and CDR2 SQIVND (reference sequence). CDR3 length: 16 amino acids. V shed 6 bases and J 5 bases; nucleotides not matched to a gene: 14. The chain employs TRBV19 and TRBJ1-2; 8 nucleotides agree with TRBD1. The sequenced sample was peripheral blood. This receptor was obtained from a man aged 50 to 60 with active COVID-19. CDR3 loop: CASRDARDRWIYGYTF. DNA of the CDR3: TGTGCCAGTAGAGATGCCCGGGACAGGTGGATATATGGCTACACCTTC.